This is a list of T cell receptor beta chains from one sample in a study of response to subunit inactivated influenza vaccine. TCRdb reprocessed the RT-PCR reads with MiXCR, giving one entry per CDR3 protein. Here the sample spans around 750,000 distinct CDR3 sequences, over 20% being singletons. Sequenced material: PBMCs from blood, taken 5 days after vaccination. These receptors were taken from a man aged 50-59 years who received an inactivated influenza vaccine. Each CDR3 is given with its conserved first and last residue.

v_gene: TRBV2
CDR3aa: CASSEEAGATGELFF

v_gene: TRBV20-1
CDR3aa: CSAPETGSLPTQYF

v_gene: TRBV3-1
CDR3aa: CASSQASGGAREQFF

v_gene: TRBV27
CDR3aa: CASSLRLRLAGGQETQYF

v_gene: TRBV4-3
CDR3aa: CASSQRLAAPDTQYF

v_gene: TRBV5-5
CDR3aa: CASSFWTSAYEQYF

v_gene: TRBV7-2
CDR3aa: CASSGLLRGSYNSPLHF

v_gene: TRBV6-2/TRBV6-3
CDR3aa: CASSPNPTGPGANVLTF

v_gene: TRBV20-1
CDR3aa: CSASASGGRNEQFF

v_gene: TRBV5-5
CDR3aa: CASSHRGAGELFF

v_gene: TRBV20-1
CDR3aa: CSATRERGTEAFF

v_gene: TRBV9
CDR3aa: CASSPRTVPYEQYF

v_gene: TRBV20-1
CDR3aa: CSASHWDRKETQYF

v_gene: TRBV11-2
CDR3aa: CASSSSRVRGVQFF

v_gene: TRBV28
CDR3aa: CASSFGGRATNEQFF

v_gene: TRBV4-3
CDR3aa: CASSRGTGYGYTF

v_gene: TRBV10-3
CDR3aa: CAISELFSSYEQYF